This T cell receptor beta chain was identified in a study of graft-versus-host responses after intestinal transplantation. The CDR3 totals 10 residues. V was pared by 7 bases and J by 11 bases, with 9 bases between. CDR1 is SGHVS, CDR2 FNYEAQ, per germline. Assay used: immunoSEQ multiplex PCR; TCRdb lists only in-frame clones, some missing. The data hold more than 90,000 clones, with approximately 92% observed a single time. A remark on this clone: Its antigen remains unknown.

The V gene is TRBV7-6, the J gene TRBJ1-5, with D unclear. The specimen was unstimulated CD4+ T cells sorted from spleen or lymph node cells, collected before transplant. The TCR originated in a human donor who was the organ donor for an intestinal transplant. CDR3 amino acids: CASIVVSQHF. The CDR3 DNA follows: TGTGCCAGCATAGTAGTTTCCCAGCATTTT.